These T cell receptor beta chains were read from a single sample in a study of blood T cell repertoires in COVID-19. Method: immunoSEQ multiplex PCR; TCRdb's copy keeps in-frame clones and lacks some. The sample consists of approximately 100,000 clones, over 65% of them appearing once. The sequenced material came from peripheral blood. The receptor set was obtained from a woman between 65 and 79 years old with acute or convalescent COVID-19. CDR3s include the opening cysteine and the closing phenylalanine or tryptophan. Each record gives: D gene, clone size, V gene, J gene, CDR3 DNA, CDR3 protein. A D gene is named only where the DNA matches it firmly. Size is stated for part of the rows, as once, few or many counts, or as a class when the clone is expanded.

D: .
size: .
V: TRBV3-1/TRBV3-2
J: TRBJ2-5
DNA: TGTGCCAGCAGCCAAGGAGGAGAGACCCAGTACTTC
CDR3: CASSQGGETQYF

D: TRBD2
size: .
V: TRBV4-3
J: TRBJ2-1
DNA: TGCGCCAGCAGCCAAGATCCAGCCGGATTTAGCGGGACGGGATCTAGTAATGAGCAGTTCTTC
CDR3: CASSQDPAGFSGTGSSNEQFF

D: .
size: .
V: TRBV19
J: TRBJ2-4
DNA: TGTGCCAGTAGTACCCCAGGGTTAGCCAAAAACATTCAGTACTTC
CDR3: CASSTPGLAKNIQYF

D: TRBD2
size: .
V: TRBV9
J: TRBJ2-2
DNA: TGTGCCAGCAGCGTAGGAGCGGGGGGGCCGGGCGGGGAGCTGTTTTTT
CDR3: CASSVGAGGPGGELFF

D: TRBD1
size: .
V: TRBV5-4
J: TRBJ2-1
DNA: TGTGCCAGCAGCCCCCACCCGGGACAGGGGGTACCCCGCTCCTACAATGAGCAGTTCTTC
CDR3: CASSPHPGQGVPRSYNEQFF

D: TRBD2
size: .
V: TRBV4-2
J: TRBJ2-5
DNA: TGTGCCAGCAGTGGCGGGGGGGGAGAGACCCAGTACTTC
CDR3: CASSGGGGETQYF

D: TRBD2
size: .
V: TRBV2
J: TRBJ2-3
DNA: TGTGCCAGCAGTGACCTTAGCGGGGGACCAGATACGCAGTATTTT
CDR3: CASSDLSGGPDTQYF

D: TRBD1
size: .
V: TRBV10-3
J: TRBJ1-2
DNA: TGTGCCATCAGTGTAGGGGGCAATTCGCTATATGGCTACACCTTC
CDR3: CAISVGGNSLYGYTF

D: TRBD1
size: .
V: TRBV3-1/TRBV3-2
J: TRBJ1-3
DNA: TGTGCCAGCAGCCAGGGACAGGGCTTCTCTGGAAACACCATATATTTT
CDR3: CASSQGQGFSGNTIYF

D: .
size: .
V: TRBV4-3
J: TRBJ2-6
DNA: TGCGCCAGCAGCCTCCTGGCACCGGGGGAAACTGGGGCCAACGTCCTGACTTTC
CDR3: CASSLLAPGETGANVLTF

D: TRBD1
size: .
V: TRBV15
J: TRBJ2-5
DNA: TGTGCCACCAGCCAACAGGACAGGGGGCTAGCGGGATTCCAAGAGACCCAGTACTTC
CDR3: CATSQQDRGLAGFQETQYF

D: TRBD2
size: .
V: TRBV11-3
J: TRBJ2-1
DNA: TGTGCCAGCAGCTTCCGTCTAGCGGGCTCCTACAATGAGCAGTTCTTC
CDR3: CASSFRLAGSYNEQFF

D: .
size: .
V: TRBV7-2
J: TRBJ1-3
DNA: TGTGCCAGCAGCTTAGGGGGAGTAGCTGGAAACACCATATATTTT
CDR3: CASSLGGVAGNTIYF

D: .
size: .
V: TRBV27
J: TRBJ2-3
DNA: TGTGCCAGCCTCAAGAGCATTACTAGCACAGATACGCAGTATTTT
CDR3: CASLKSITSTDTQYF

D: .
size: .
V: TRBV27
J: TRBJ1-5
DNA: TGTGCCAGCAGTTTCGCGGGGGGCGGCAATCAGCCCCAGCATTTT
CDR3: CASSFAGGGNQPQHF

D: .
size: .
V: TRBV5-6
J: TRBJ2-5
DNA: TGTGCCAGCAGCAGATACAGAGAGACCCAGTACTTC
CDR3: CASSRYRETQYF

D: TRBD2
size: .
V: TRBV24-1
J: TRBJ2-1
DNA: TGTGCCACCAGTGAGAGGACTAGCGGAAACAATGAGCAGTTCTTC
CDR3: CATSERTSGNNEQFF

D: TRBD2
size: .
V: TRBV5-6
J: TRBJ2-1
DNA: TGTGCCATAGGGGCCGAGACTAGCGGGAGGACTTCCTACAATGAGCAGTTCTTC
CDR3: CAIGAETSGRTSYNEQFF

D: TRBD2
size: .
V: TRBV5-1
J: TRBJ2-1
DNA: TGCGCCAGCAGCTCCCAACCGACTAGCGGGGGCAATGAGCAGTTCTTC
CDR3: CASSSQPTSGGNEQFF

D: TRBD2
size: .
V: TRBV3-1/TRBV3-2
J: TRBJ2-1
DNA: TGTGCCAGCAGCCAGGCACCGGGACTAGCCTACAATGAGCAGTTCTTC
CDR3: CASSQAPGLAYNEQFF

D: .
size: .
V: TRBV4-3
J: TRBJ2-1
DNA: TGCGCCAGCAGTCTAGCGCTTAGCTCCTACAATGAGCAGTTCTTC
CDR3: CASSLALSSYNEQFF

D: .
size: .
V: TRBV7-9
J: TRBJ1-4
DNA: TGTGCCAGCAGCTTGAGGGGGAGGGGTGAAAAACTGTTTTTT
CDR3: CASSLRGRGEKLFF

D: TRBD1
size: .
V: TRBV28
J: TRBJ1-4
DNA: TGTGCCAGCAGCTTCCGGGACAGTGGAAAACTGTTTTTT
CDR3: CASSFRDSGKLFF

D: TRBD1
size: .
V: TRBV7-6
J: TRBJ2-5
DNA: TGTGCCAGCAGCTTAATCGGGACAGGGGGGCAGACCCAGTACTTC
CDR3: CASSLIGTGGQTQYF

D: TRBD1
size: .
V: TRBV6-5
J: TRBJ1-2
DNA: TGTGCCAGCCTAGATGGACAGGGGACGTCTGGCTACACCTTC
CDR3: CASLDGQGTSGYTF

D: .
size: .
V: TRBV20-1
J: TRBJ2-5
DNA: TGCAGTGCTAGTCCTTTCCCAGACAGTAGTTCCCAAGAGACCCAGTACTTC
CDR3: CSASPFPDSSSQETQYF

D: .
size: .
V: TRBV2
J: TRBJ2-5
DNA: TGTGCCAGCAGAAGGGACATTCAAGAGACCCAGTACTTC
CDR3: CASRRDIQETQYF

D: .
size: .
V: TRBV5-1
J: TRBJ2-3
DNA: TGCGCCAGCAGCTTGCAAAACAGGTCCCCAGATACGCAGTATTTT
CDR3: CASSLQNRSPDTQYF

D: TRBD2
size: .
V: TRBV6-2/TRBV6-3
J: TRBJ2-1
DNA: TGTGCCAGCAGTTACTCGATGGCTAGCGGGGCACTCTCCTACAATGAGCAGTTCTTC
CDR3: CASSYSMASGALSYNEQFF

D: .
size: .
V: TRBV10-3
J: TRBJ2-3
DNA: TGTGCCATCAGTGAGCCAGAGGGGGTGGCAGATACGCAGTATTTT
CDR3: CAISEPEGVADTQYF

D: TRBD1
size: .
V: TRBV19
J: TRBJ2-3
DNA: TGTGCCAGTAGTAACCGCCGCACAGGGGTAATCACAGATACGCAGTATTTT
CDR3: CASSNRRTGVITDTQYF

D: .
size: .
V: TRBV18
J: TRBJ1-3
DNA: TGTGCCAGCTCACCACCTTACAGGGGAAACACCATATATTTT
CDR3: CASSPPYRGNTIYF

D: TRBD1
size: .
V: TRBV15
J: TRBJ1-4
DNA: TGTGCCACCAGCGGCCGGGACAGGGACGAAAAACTGTTTTTT
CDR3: CATSGRDRDEKLFF

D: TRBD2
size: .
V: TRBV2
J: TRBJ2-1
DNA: TGTGCCAGCAGAGGACTAGCGAACACCTACAATGAGCAGTTCTTC
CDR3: CASRGLANTYNEQFF

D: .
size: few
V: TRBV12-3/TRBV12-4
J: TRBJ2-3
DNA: TGTGCCAGCAGTTTTTTGAGTGATACGCAGTATTTT
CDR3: CASSFLSDTQYF

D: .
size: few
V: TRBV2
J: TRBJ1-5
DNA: TGTGCCAGCGCCAGACAGCCAACTCAGCCCCAGCATTTT
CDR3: CASARQPTQPQHF

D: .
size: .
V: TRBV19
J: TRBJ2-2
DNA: TGTGCCAGCACCGACAGGAAGGGCCTCGGGGAGCTGTTTTTT
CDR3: CASTDRKGLGELFF

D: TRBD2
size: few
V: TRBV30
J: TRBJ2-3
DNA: TGTGCCTGGAGTGTACCAGCGGGAGGGGCAGATACGCAGTATTTT
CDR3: CAWSVPAGGADTQYF

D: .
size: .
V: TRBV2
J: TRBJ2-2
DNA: TGTGCCAGCAGTTGGAGTTACACCGGGGAGCTGTTTTTT
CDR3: CASSWSYTGELFF

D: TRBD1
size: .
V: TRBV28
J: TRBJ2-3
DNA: TGTGCCAGCAGTCGACAGGGGGTTGGCACAGATACGCAGTATTTT
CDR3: CASSRQGVGTDTQYF